This entry lists 5 T cell receptor beta chains sequenced from one sample in a study of siplizumab effects on memory and regulatory T cells (dated by TCRdb to between 2017 and 2020). Library method: the immunoSEQ multiplex PCR assay. TCRdb took this table from immuneACCESS and kept in-frame rearrangements with V and J called. Such tables lack part of the clones; where checked against another copy, unresolved V genes explain under half of the gap, and the rest is unexplained. The sample table holds 100,000 or so clones, of which more than 85% were seen once. The leading ten clones occupy approximately 1.2% of the sample. The material sequenced was CD4+ T cells sorted from blood. These receptors originate from a human donor in good health.

As DNA, the CDR3 is TGTGCCTGGAGCGCAGACAGGGGAGACACCATATATTTT. This translates into CAWSADRGDTIYF. The chain uses TRBV30 and TRBJ1-3; TRBD1 matches 8 bases. In germline, CDR1 is GTSNPN, CDR2 SVGIG (reference sequence). The CDR3 has 13 residues. The junction had 6 bases not matched to a gene; V was cut back by 3 bases and J by 8 bases.

In this sample, this clone turned up once. In DNA, the CDR3 is TGCAGTGCTAGGGCTACCTACGAGCAGTACTTC. Amino acids: CSARATYEQYF. The rearrangement uses TRBV20-1 and TRBJ2-7; D gene unclear. This CDR3 is 11 amino acids long. V was clipped by 3 bases and J by 2 bases, with 5 bases between them. Germline assignment: CDR1 DFQATT and CDR2 SNEGSKA (reference sequence).

This clone appeared once. V gene TRBV4-1 combines with J gene TRBJ2-2, with no clear D. Trimming took 1 base from V and 1 from J, leaving 7 bases between them. The V gene's germline CDR1 is MGHRA and CDR2 YSYEKL. The CDR3 is 15 amino acids. CDR3 DNA sequence: TGCGCCAGCAGCCAAGGGTTGTTGAACACCGGGGAGCTGTTTTTT. Its translation: CASSQGLLNTGELFF.

V and J are TRBV4-2 and TRBJ2-7, with 8 bases identical to TRBD2. The CDR3 is made up of 16 amino acids. Germline lookup yields CDR1 LGHNA and CDR2 YNFKEQ. V trimming: 0 bases; J trimming: 3 bases; junction bases outside the gene matches: 7. CDR3 sequence (DNA): TGTGCCAGCAGCCAAGATCAAACTAGCGGTAACTACGAGCAGTACTTC. As protein: CASSQDQTSGNYEQYF.

The chain employs TRBV2 and TRBJ2-7; the match to TRBD2 covers 12 bases. CDR1 and CDR2 (germline): SNHLY, FYNNEI. The CDR3 is made up of 15 amino acids. Losses at the gene ends were 4 bases for V and 5 bases for J; bases not matched to a gene: 6. The CDR3 protein is CASSVLRTSGNEQYF. In DNA form, the CDR3 reads TGTGCCAGCAGTGTTCTCAGGACTAGCGGGAACGAGCAGTACTTC.